The sequence of this T cell receptor (beta chain) was determined in a study of T cell responses to AZD1222 COVID-19 vaccine. The study's findings and limits: Clonal diversity may have been underestimated in mostly white British donors. Mapped onto spike, vaccine-associated CD4 TCRs spanned it and were dominant at 160-218 and 743-854. Reportedly, close to half of spike-specific TCRs are directed against unmutated variant regions.

With respect to this clone: Its antigen is currently unknown. At one boundary the junction diverges from the germline segment, which might be a read error.

Sequencing used immunoSEQ multiplex PCR; TCRdb keeps in-frame clones, though not all of them. The sample includes 55,000 to 70,000 clones, approximately 91% of them seen just once. The CDR3 covers 17 residues. From germline, CDR1 is SGHTA and CDR2 FQGNSA. The sequence came from an adult in good health. Sequenced material: peripheral blood, taken on day 0 of AZD1222 vaccination. This sequence joins TRBV7-2 and TRBJ2-3; TRBD2 aligns across 8 bases. This chain's CDR3 is CASSPGGVAGSKDTQYF. In DNA, the CDR3 is TGTGCCAGCAGCCCCGGGGGGGTAGCGGGAAGCAAAGATACGCAGTATTTT.